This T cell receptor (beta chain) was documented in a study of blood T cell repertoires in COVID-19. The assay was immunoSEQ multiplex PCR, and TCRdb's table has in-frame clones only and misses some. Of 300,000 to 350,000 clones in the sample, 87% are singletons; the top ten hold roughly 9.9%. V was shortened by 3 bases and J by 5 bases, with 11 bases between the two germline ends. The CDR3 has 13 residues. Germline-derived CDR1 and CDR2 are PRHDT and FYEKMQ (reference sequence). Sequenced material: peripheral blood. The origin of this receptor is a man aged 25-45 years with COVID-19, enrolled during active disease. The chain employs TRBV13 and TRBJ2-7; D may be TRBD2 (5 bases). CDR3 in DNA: TGTGCCAGCAGCTTTGGGAGTTCAAACGAGCAGTACTTC. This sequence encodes CASSFGSSNEQYF.